Described below is a single T cell receptor (beta chain) sequence and its context. Profiling relied on immunoSEQ multiplex PCR, and the TCRdb table lists in-frame clones only, not all of them. Altogether nearly 1,000,000 clones are present, over 60% being singletons, with the ten largest covering approximately 1.5%. The sample belongs to a study of shared clonotypes between healthy human individuals. Unmatched junction bases numbered 8, after V lost 3 bases and J lost 4 bases. The CDR3 runs to 16 residues. From germline, CDR1 is SGHRS and CDR2 YFSETQ. This sequence was found in a man aged 18 to 35 in good health. The material sequenced was memory CD4+ T cells sorted from blood. Subset reported: CD45RA-negative fraction. J is TRBJ2-7 and V is TRBV5-1, with 12 bases matching TRBD2. CDR3 nucleotide sequence: TGCGCCAGCAGCTCTAGCGGGGGGGCCGGGCGATACGAGCAGTACTTC. This translates into CASSSSGGAGRYEQYF.